Only a few counts were recorded for the clone carrying this TCR beta chain. V lost 2 bases to trimming and J lost 6 bases; unmatched junction nucleotides: 7. The CDR3 has 15 residues. Germline CDR1 GTSNPN, CDR2 SVGIG (reference sequence). The sample belongs to a study of cytomegalovirus exposure and HLA in healthy donors. Vbeta (60) and Jbeta (13) primers were used in the PCR. Sequencing was performed with immunoSEQ multiplex PCR; in TCRdb, only in-frame clones are kept and a portion is missing. The table has 170,000 or so clones, around 80% seen once; the top ten hold around 0.74%. This clonotype originated in a woman aged 40 to 50 in good health and CMV-seronegative. The genes are TRBV30 and TRBJ1-5, with 10 bases that match TRBD1. The source material was PBMCs. The CDR3 bases are TGTGCCTGGAGTCTGACAGGGGGCGCGGGTCAGCCCCAGCATTTT. Amino acids: CAWSLTGGAGQPQHF.